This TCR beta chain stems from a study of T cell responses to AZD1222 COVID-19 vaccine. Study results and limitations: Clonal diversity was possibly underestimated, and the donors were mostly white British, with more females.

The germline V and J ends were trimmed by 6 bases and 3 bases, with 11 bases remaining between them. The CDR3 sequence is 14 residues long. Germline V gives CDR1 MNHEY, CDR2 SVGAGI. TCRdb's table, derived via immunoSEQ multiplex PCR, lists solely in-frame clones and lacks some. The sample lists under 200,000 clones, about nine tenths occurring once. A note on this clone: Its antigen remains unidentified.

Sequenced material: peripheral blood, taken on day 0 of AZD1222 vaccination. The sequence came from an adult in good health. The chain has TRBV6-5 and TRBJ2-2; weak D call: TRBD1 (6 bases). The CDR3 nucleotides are TGTGCCAGCAGCTACCGACAGGACACCGGGGAGCTGTTTTTT. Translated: CASSYRQDTGELFF.